Here is one T cell receptor (beta chain) with its context. This clonotype has a handful of counts. Its recognized antigen is unknown. No base quality values were provided; no much bigger clone lies one nucleotide off. The record originates from a study of T cell repertoires in cytomegalovirus infection (dated by TCRdb to between 2017 and 2020). Turning to the overall study: Donor HLA type was relevant to the analysis, because carriage of CMV infection together with the matching HLA type was indicated by public TCR beta signatures. Results and caveats for the whole study, not just this receptor: The ex vivo response was dominated by HLA-C-restricted CMV-specific TCR beta clonotypes, which also provided the single most frequent clonotype in two of eight donors. Cumulative frequency of public TCR beta family members discriminated carriers of CMV infection plus the relevant HLA type in this cohort and an independent approximately 340-donor cohort.

The CDR3 measures 11 amino acids from cysteine to phenylalanine. Just CDR3 DNA is preserved here, 33 bases in frame from base 1. Reading the germline V gene gives CDR1 MDHEN and CDR2 SYDVKM. Relative to germline, V is 8 bases shorter and J is 6 bases shorter, with 11 bases between their ends. The reads were generated on an Illumina HiSeq 1500. Starting from the raw public reads, TCRdb applied fastp trimming at Q25, assembled clones with MiXCR and retained in-frame beta chains. Rows merge per CDR3 protein into single entries with the most common DNA and genes. Across this sample there are about 740,000 distinct CDR3 sequences, with under 40% seen only once. The ten largest clones add up to under 3.5% of the sample.

The sequenced sample consisted of PBMCs. In this chain, TRBV28 is recombined with TRBJ2-7; the D gene is not confidently resolved. This receptor was identified in a human donor in good health (CMV status not recorded). Some clones in this sample may be carry-over from other donors' samples. The CDR3 protein is CASSTLVEQYF. In nucleotides, the sequence is TGTGCCAGCTCCACCTTGGTCGAGCAGTACTTC. Reference TRBV28 and TRBJ2-7 proteins supply the regions before and after the CDR3; the full variable domain is: DVKVTQSSRYLVKRTGEKVFLECVQDMDHENMFWYRQDPGLGLRLIYFSYDVKMKEKGDIPEGYSVSREKKERFSLILESASTNQTSMYLCASSTLVEQYFGPGTRLTVT.